Listed here is a single T cell receptor (beta chain). The data belong to a study of blood T cell repertoires in COVID-19. Study-level information: PBMCs, B-cell-depleted T cells, or T cells provided the cDNA or gDNA that made up the material.

Sequencing was performed with immunoSEQ multiplex PCR; in TCRdb, only in-frame clones are kept and a portion is missing. The sample records about 260,000 clones, around four fifths being singletons. Enrollees, about 18 to 90 years old, lived in about two dozen US areas. Cohorts were determined from participant-reported clinical history. This receptor was taken from a man aged 25-45 years with acute COVID-19. Sequenced sample: PBMCs or T cells enriched from blood (not recorded which).

The CDR3 reads CASSQRSRTGNEQFF. The DNA of the CDR3 is TGTGCCAGCAGCCAACGGTCCAGGACTGGCAATGAGCAGTTCTTC. The rearrangement joins TRBV3-1 (or the pseudogene TRBV3-2) to TRBJ2-1, with a weak D call TRBD2 (5 bases). Germline V CDR1 and CDR2: LGHDT, YNNKEL (reference sequence). The V end was cut by 2 bases, the J end by 6 bases, with 14 bases between. The CDR3 sequence is 15 residues long.